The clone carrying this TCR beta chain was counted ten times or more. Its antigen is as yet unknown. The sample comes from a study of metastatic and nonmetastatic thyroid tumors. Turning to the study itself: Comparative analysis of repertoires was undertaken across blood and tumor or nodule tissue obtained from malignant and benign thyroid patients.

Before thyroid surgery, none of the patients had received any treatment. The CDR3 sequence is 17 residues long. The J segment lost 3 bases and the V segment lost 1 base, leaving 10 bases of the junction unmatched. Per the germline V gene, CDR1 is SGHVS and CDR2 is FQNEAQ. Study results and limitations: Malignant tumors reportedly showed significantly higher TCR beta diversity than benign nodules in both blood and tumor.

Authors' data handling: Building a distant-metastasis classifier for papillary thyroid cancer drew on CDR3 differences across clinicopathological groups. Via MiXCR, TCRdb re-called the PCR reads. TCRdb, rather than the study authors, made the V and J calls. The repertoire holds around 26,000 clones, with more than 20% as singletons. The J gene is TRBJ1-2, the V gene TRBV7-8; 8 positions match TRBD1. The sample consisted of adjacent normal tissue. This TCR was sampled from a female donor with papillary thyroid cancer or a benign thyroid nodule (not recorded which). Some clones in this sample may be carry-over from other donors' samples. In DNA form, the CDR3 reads TGTGCCAGCAGCTTAGGGACAGGGTCGGTATCTGACTATGGCTACACCTTC. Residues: CASSLGTGSVSDYGYTF.